This T cell receptor (beta chain) came from a study of cytomegalovirus exposure and HLA in healthy donors (TCRdb year 2017). Regarding the complete study: In an earlier analysis of approximately 640 of the donors, 276 Gb of sequence data and 117 million unique TCR beta sequences from approximately 180 million T cells were reported. About 280 gigabases of sequencing data and around 85 million unique TCR sequences made up an early release that covered some 640 HLA-typed donors. Of the roughly 410 genotyped donors, over 80% were placed in the genetic ancestry cluster associated with self-reported Caucasian donors. The aim of the study was to test whether cataloging public T cell receptors could identify signatures of past pathogen exposure. The study profiled the T cell repertoires of around 700 subjects by immunosequencing and related them to cytomegalovirus serostatus. A separate validation cohort of some 130 different subjects was used in addition to the approximately 700-subject first cohort. The study combined high-throughput TCR immunosequencing, statistical association of individual TCRs with disease status, and machine learning to predict cytomegalovirus infection status. A later analysis re-analyzed previously published TCR beta repertoires from approximately 700 donors and added high-resolution HLA genotyping to study TCR occurrence patterns. Rather than using new phenotypic data, the later analysis identified candidate immune exposures from TCR beta sequences and from how often those sequences occurred across donors. In an earlier analysis of about 590 of the donors, high-throughput TCR beta sequencing was used to judge whether each TCR beta V gene segment behaved as functional or pseudogenic. Donor age, sex, ethnicity and CMV serostatus were collected together with the repertoire data. In a later genetic analysis, genome-wide SNP genotypes for about three fifths of the roughly 670 donors were used, and that subset was treated as a discovery cohort. Every repertoire in the discovery cohort had been generated on one and the same sequencing platform. Both class I and class II loci were covered by HLA typing, at four-digit resolution. Typing coverage differed by locus: A, B, C, DRB1 and DQB1 were typed in roughly 620-630 donors, DQA1 in about 500, DPA1 in around 600, and DPB1 in approximately 450. Four to six DR-DQ haplotypes were handled as single units for association and clustering, since linkage in the cohort was strong. On average, roughly 250,000 unique TCR beta nucleotide sequences were sequenced per donor among more than 350 genotyped donors of the cohort, with roughly 18% of those sequences being non-productive. Points the paper makes about the study in general: The cohort was sequenced for TCR beta chains only, and without alpha or paired-chain data the features that could be detected were limited. Sequencing depth was assumed to be roughly uniform across donors in the presence/absence analyses, though that assumption may not hold. The 87-base-pair reads could not distinguish some IMGT-functional V segments, including TRBV6-2 and TRBV6-3, so those segments were excluded. A further reported finding was that TCR beta sequences accurately predicted the HLA-A and HLA-B alleles for most subjects in the first cohort. A later analysis reported that several top co-occurrence clusters appeared linked to parvovirus B19, influenza, CMV and Epstein-Barr virus. Immune exposure information for the cohort was limited to CMV serostatus. According to the authors, the approach could potentially be generalized to other disease states and immunological phenotypes. In a later analysis, HLA-associated TCR beta chains were found to be more clonally expanded and to have lower generation probabilities than equally common non-associated chains. A group of highly shared sequence variants was considered likely to be a technical artifact of the sequencing pipeline. In vitro tests confirmed that a few of the cytomegalovirus-associated TCR beta chains recognize cytomegalovirus antigens. At a false discovery rate of 0.05, a later analysis linked under 20,000 TCR beta sequences to specific HLA alleles. Approximately 16 rarely observed V segments, including chromosome 9 orphons, were excluded from the earlier analysis of about 600 of the donors because counts were too low. Assigning TCR associations to individual alleles was difficult when HLA alleles, especially DR and DQ, strongly co-occurred. In an earlier analysis of more than 500 of the donors, most TCR beta V segments appeared in productive rearrangements about 90% or about 30% of the time, broadly matching IMGT annotations. V-gene and J-gene trimming of TCR beta chains was associated with a missense DCLRE1C variant in a later genetic analysis, and the association was replicated in an independent cohort. Compared with the roughly 710-donor mean, donors in an Asian-associated ancestry cluster had fewer N-insertions in productive TCRs, according to a later genetic analysis. According to a later analysis, TCR association rates differed among HLA loci, with DRB1 alleles showing the most associated TCRs and HLA-C alleles showing the fewest. A later analysis found that most CMV-associated TCR beta chains appeared HLA-restricted, with HLA associations seemingly driven largely by CMV exposure. Cytomegalovirus status was reported to be diagnosed by the classifier with high specificity and sensitivity in both the original and validation cohorts. Because HLA typing was unavailable for some donors at each locus, only the typed subset was used in association tests. Correlated functional status among segregating V segments might reflect linkage disequilibrium, but an unknown experimental factor could not be ruled out. Most TCR sequences were observed very rarely across donors, whereas some public TCRs were present in many individuals. The study gave a list of about 150 TCR beta chains associated with cytomegalovirus.

Comment on this clone: The antigen it recognizes is unknown. No base quality information exists; no much larger clone differs at one position.

Per the germline V gene, MNHEY is the CDR1 and SVGAGI is the CDR2. The CDR3 runs 15 residues from the cysteine to the phenylalanine. Only the CDR3 part of the read is kept: 45 bases, read in frame from the first base. Between the V and J ends, shortened by 6 bases and 4 bases respectively, the junction contains 18 bases. The library was built by means of the immunoSEQ multiplex PCR assay. A mixture of 60 forward primers for TCR Vbeta segments and 13 reverse primers for TCR Jbeta segments was used in the multiplex PCR. The CDR3 region of rearranged TCR beta genes was amplified from genomic DNA with a multiplex PCR assay. The amplified TCR beta libraries were sequenced on the Illumina HiSeq System as 87-base-pair reads. Per the original workflow: Across the 500 to 750 repertoires, a later analysis counted some 81 million unique TCR beta chains, 9.5 million to 13 million of which were shared by at least two donors. Raw reads were error-corrected and collapsed into unique sequences with a nearest-neighbor algorithm that merged closely related sequences to remove PCR and sequencing errors. Alignment of CDR3 sequences to IMGT reference sequences was used to assign V, D and J gene segments. For a sequence to be retained, a match of at least six nucleotides was required to both a V gene segment and a J gene segment. A rearrangement counted as productive if the CDR3 had no stop codons and remained in frame with V and J, and every other rearrangement counted as non-productive. Following IMGT convention, CDR3 was defined as the stretch from the second conserved V-encoded cysteine up to the conserved J-encoded phenylalanine. The earlier analysis of about 590 of the donors excluded sequences that lacked an unambiguous match to a single V gene segment. An earlier analysis of over 450 of the donors classified V segments as functional when productive rearrangements were above 56.7% and as segregating when the standard deviation between donors was above 5%. A statistical classification framework was developed to diagnose cytomegalovirus status using the catalog of TCR beta chain sequences. In a later analysis, TCR nucleotide sequences were compared against IMGT/GENE-DB human TR gene sequences so that V and J genes could be assigned. A later analysis assigned CDR3 sequences and most-parsimonious VDJ recombination scenarios with the TCRdist pipeline. In a later analysis, each TCR beta chain was defined by its CDR3 amino acid sequence together with its V-gene family, and reads without a unique V-gene family were excluded. A later analysis removed 500 to 650 highly shared, low-generation-probability nucleotide sequences to deal with suspected cross-contamination and a sequencing artifact. A later analysis calculated a clonal expansion index for each public chain from normalized within-repertoire ranks of inferred template counts. A later analysis computed generation probabilities with a VDJ recombination model fitted to out-of-frame rearrangements, and checked the results against IGoR. Hypergeometric tests were used in a later analysis to score TCR-TCR, TCR-HLA and TCR-CMV co-occurrence, with a repertoire-size bias correction applied to the TCR pairs. To estimate false discovery rates, a later analysis permuted the HLA or CMV assignments 20 times. In a later analysis, co-occurring TCRs were grouped with DBSCAN, and TCRdist sequence similarity was added when clustering was performed within HLA-allele-positive subsets. Repertoires with fewer than 30,000 or more than 120,000 public chains, plus five repertoires with anomalous nucleotide sharing, were excluded from co-occurrence clustering. TCRdb provides this immuneACCESS table in a form limited to in-frame rearrangements. Some clones are lacking; in checked studies, under half of them reflect an unresolved V gene, and why the rest are absent is not known. Clone size and the V and J calls come from that table; the DNA yielded D and trimming. This sample has about 300,000 clones in its table, and roughly 90% of those were observed once. About 4% of the sample belongs to the ten largest clones.

The cohort was made up of 666 healthy bone marrow donors. At the time of sampling, every cohort member was nominally healthy, though immune exposures that went unrecorded were likely present. The donor was CMV seropositive and was included in the group of 250 to 350 seropositive cohort members. A peripheral blood sample was collected from each donor, and TCR beta sequencing was performed on peripheral blood mononuclear cells. Genomic DNA extraction from the blood cell samples was performed with the Qiagen DNeasy Blood Extraction Kit. The sample taken for sequencing was PBMCs. The rearranged chain carries TRBV6-5 and TRBJ1-2, with no D gene named confidently. This receptor was taken from a man in his forties in good health and CMV-seropositive. The DNA sequence is TGTGCCAGCAGGCCCTCCGCGGGGTTAGTCTATGGCTACACCTTC. The resulting protein is CASRPSAGLVYGYTF.